Sequencing of this TCR beta chain was carried out in a study of cytomegalovirus exposure and HLA in healthy donors (dated by TCRdb to the late 2010s). About the study as a whole: In an earlier analysis of 587 of the donors, 276 Gb of sequence data and roughly 100 million unique TCR beta sequences from about 180 million T cells were reported. Roughly 290 gigabases of sequencing data and around 85 million unique TCR sequences made up an early release that covered around 640 HLA-typed donors. Of the 350 to 400 genotyped donors, approximately 82% fell in the genetic ancestry cluster associated with self-reported Caucasian donors. The study was designed to test whether signatures of past pathogen exposure could be identified by cataloging public T cell receptors. The study profiled the T cell repertoires of hundreds of subjects by immunosequencing and related them to cytomegalovirus serostatus. In addition to the first cohort of around 670 subjects, a separate validation cohort of approximately 130 different subjects was used. To predict cytomegalovirus infection status, the study brought together high-throughput TCR immunosequencing, statistical association of individual TCRs with disease status, and machine learning. In a later analysis, previously published TCR beta repertoires from some 640 donors were re-analyzed and high-resolution HLA genotyping was added so that TCR occurrence patterns could be studied. Rather than using new phenotypic data, the later analysis identified candidate immune exposures from TCR beta sequences and from how often those sequences occurred across donors. In an earlier analysis of over 550 of the donors, high-throughput TCR beta sequencing was used to judge whether each TCR beta V gene segment behaved as functional or pseudogenic. Donor age, sex, ethnicity and CMV serostatus were compiled alongside the repertoire data. Genome-wide SNP genotypes for about 60% of the roughly 670 donors were used in a later genetic analysis, which treated that subset as a discovery cohort. All discovery cohort repertoires had been generated using a single sequencing platform. HLA typing covered class I and class II loci at four-digit resolution. The number of donors typed differed by locus, with roughly 620-640 for A, B, C, DRB1 and DQB1, roughly 520 for DQA1, 600 to 610 for DPA1, and around 450 for DPB1. Several DR-DQ haplotypes were treated as single units for association and clustering because of strong linkage in the cohort. Among 300 to 500 genotyped donors of the cohort, an average of about 220,000 unique TCR beta nucleotide sequences was sequenced per donor, of which about 19% were non-productive.

The study at large found these results: In vitro tests confirmed that a few of the cytomegalovirus-associated TCR beta chains recognize cytomegalovirus antigens. In a later analysis, most CMV-associated TCR beta chains were found to appear HLA-restricted, with HLA associations seemingly driven largely by CMV exposure. In a later analysis, 15,000 to 20,000 TCR beta sequences were associated with specific HLA alleles at a false discovery rate of 0.05. The only immune exposure information available for the cohort was CMV serostatus. According to the authors, the approach could potentially be generalized to other disease states and immunological phenotypes. The earlier analysis of around 600 of the donors excluded fewer than 20 rarely observed V segments, including chromosome 9 orphons, because counts were too low. Because some donors lacked HLA typing at each locus, the association tests relied only on the typed subset. When HLA alleles, especially DR and DQ, strongly co-occurred, attributing TCR associations to individual alleles was difficult. Compared with equally common non-associated chains, HLA-associated TCR beta chains in a later analysis were more clonally expanded and had lower generation probabilities. In a later analysis, several top co-occurrence clusters were reported to appear linked to parvovirus B19, influenza, CMV and Epstein-Barr virus. Sequencing depth was assumed to be roughly uniform across donors in the presence/absence analyses, though that assumption may not hold. Most TCR sequences were observed very rarely across donors, whereas some public TCRs were present in many individuals. Because the 87-base-pair reads could not distinguish some IMGT-functional V segments, including TRBV6-2 and TRBV6-3, those segments were excluded. An association between a missense DCLRE1C variant and V-gene and J-gene trimming of TCR beta chains was found in a later genetic analysis and replicated in an independent cohort. A total of 164 TCR beta chains were listed by the study as associated with cytomegalovirus. Correlated functional status among segregating V segments might be attributable to linkage disequilibrium, but an unknown experimental factor could not be ruled out. In a later analysis, the rate of TCR association differed among HLA loci, with DRB1 alleles having the most associated TCRs and HLA-C alleles having the fewest. Cytomegalovirus status was reported to be diagnosed by the classifier with high specificity and sensitivity in both the original and validation cohorts. In an earlier analysis of around 600 of the donors, most TCR beta V segments appeared in productive rearrangements about 87% or about 30% of the time, broadly matching IMGT annotations. A further reported finding was that TCR beta sequences accurately predicted the HLA-A and HLA-B alleles for most subjects in the first cohort. The cohort was sequenced for TCR beta chains only, and without alpha or paired-chain data the features that could be detected were limited. A cluster of highly shared sequence variants was judged likely to be a technical artifact of the sequencing pipeline. Compared with the approximately 670-donor mean, donors in an Asian-associated ancestry cluster had fewer N-insertions in productive TCRs, according to a later genetic analysis.

The cohort consisted of 670 or so healthy bone marrow donors. All cohort members were sampled while nominally healthy, although unrecorded immune exposures were likely present. The donor was CMV seronegative and was included in the group of approximately 350 seronegative cohort members. Every donor gave a peripheral blood sample, and the peripheral blood mononuclear cells from that sample were used for TCR beta sequencing. The Qiagen DNeasy Blood Extraction Kit was used to extract genomic DNA from the blood cell samples. The germline V gene (reference sequence) provides CDR1 LNHDA and CDR2 SQIVND. Trimming at the junction amounts to 5 bases on V and 5 bases on J, and the germline ends lie 10 bases apart. Spanning cysteine to phenylalanine, the CDR3 consists of 13 amino acids. The entry retains the CDR3 DNA only, 39 bases that are in frame from base 1. Library method: the immunoSEQ multiplex PCR assay. A mixture of 60 forward primers for TCR Vbeta segments and 13 reverse primers for TCR Jbeta segments was used in the multiplex PCR. Amplification of the CDR3 region of rearranged TCR beta genes was performed with a multiplex PCR assay on genomic DNA. On the Illumina HiSeq System, the amplified TCR beta libraries were sequenced as 87-base-pair reads. As for the authors' bioinformatics: A later analysis tallied 75 million to 85 million unique TCR beta chains across the 666 repertoires, and roughly 11 million of those chains were shared by two or more donors. Raw reads were error-corrected and collapsed into unique sequences by a nearest-neighbor algorithm in which closely related sequences were merged to remove PCR and sequencing errors. Alignment of CDR3 sequences to IMGT reference sequences was used to assign V, D and J gene segments. For a sequence to be retained, a match of at least six nucleotides to both a V gene segment and a J gene segment was required. A rearrangement was called productive if the CDR3 had no stop codons and remained in frame with V and J, and every other rearrangement was called non-productive. Following IMGT convention, CDR3 was defined as the stretch from the second conserved V-encoded cysteine to the conserved J-encoded phenylalanine. The earlier analysis of roughly 590 of the donors excluded sequences that lacked an unambiguous match to a single V gene segment. In an earlier analysis of almost 600 of the donors, a V segment was called functional when productive rearrangements were above 56.7%, and segregating when the standard deviation between donors exceeded 5%. A statistical classification framework was developed to diagnose cytomegalovirus status using the catalog of TCR beta chain sequences. V and J gene assignment, in a later analysis, came from comparing TCR nucleotide sequences with IMGT/GENE-DB human TR gene sequences. Using the TCRdist pipeline, a later analysis assigned CDR3 sequences along with most-parsimonious VDJ recombination scenarios. In a later analysis, every TCR beta chain was defined by the combination of its CDR3 amino acid sequence and its V-gene family, and reads without a unique V-gene family were dropped. As a way to deal with suspected cross-contamination and a sequencing artifact, a later analysis dropped 450 to 700 nucleotide sequences that were highly shared and had low generation probability. A later analysis calculated a clonal expansion index for each public chain from normalized within-repertoire ranks of inferred template counts. In a later analysis, generation probabilities were computed with a VDJ recombination model fitted to out-of-frame rearrangements, and the resulting probabilities were checked against IGoR. In a later analysis, TCR-TCR, TCR-HLA and TCR-CMV co-occurrence was scored with hypergeometric tests, and a repertoire-size bias correction was applied to TCR pairs. To estimate false discovery rates, a later analysis permuted the HLA or CMV assignments 20 times. In a later analysis, co-occurring TCRs were grouped using DBSCAN, with TCRdist sequence similarity added in when clustering inside HLA-allele-positive subsets. Repertoires with fewer than 30,000 or more than 120,000 public chains were left out of co-occurrence clustering, as were five repertoires with anomalous nucleotide sharing. What TCRdb holds here is the immuneACCESS table cut down to in-frame rearrangements. Part of the clones is not present; checked against another copy, under half of the missing clones reflect an unresolved V gene, and the others are unexplained. The V and J calls and the clone size are those of that table, but D and trimming were determined from the DNA. This sample is represented by approximately 110,000 clones; over 65% of them were singletons. 2.5% of the sample rests with the top ten.

As regards this clone: It has no known antigen specificity. No quality values exist for individual bases; no much larger clone is one base distant.

This clonotype was sampled from a young woman in good health and CMV-seronegative. Sequencing was performed on PBMCs. The chain was built from TRBV19 and TRBJ1-5; the D region possibly corresponds to TRBD1 (5 bases align). The CDR3: CASSGTVDQPQHF. The DNA sequence reads TGTGCCAGTAGTGGGACTGTTGATCAGCCCCAGCATTTT. Here the CDR3 is joined to the reference TRBV19 and TRBJ1-5 genes, and the full variable domain is: DGGITQSPKYLFRKEGQNVTLSCEQNLNHDAMYWYRQDPGQGLRLIYYSQIVNDFQKGDIAEGYSVSREKKESFPLTVTSAQKNPTAFYLCASSGTVDQPQHFGDGTRLSIL.